The present TCR beta chain was sequenced within a study of response to subunit inactivated influenza vaccine. At least ten counts were recorded for this clonotype. Its antigen is not identified. Study-level findings and limits: It was the authors' suggestion that each seasonal influenza vaccination recruits few new T cells.

Via MiXCR, TCRdb re-called the RT-PCR reads, giving one row per CDR3 protein. The sample includes about 780,000 distinct CDR3 sequences, roughly 18% of them seen just once. Source: PBMCs from blood, taken 4 to 6 days after vaccination. The sequence came from a man aged 45 to 65 who received an inactivated influenza vaccine.

The CDR3 nucleotides read TGTGCCAGCAGCTTGGGGGCCTTCCAAAATGAGCAGTTCTTC. It specifies CASSLGAFQNEQFF. The V and J genes are TRBV5-4 and TRBJ2-1; D remains ambiguous. The CDR3 sequence is 14 residues long. Per germline, CDR1 SGHNT and CDR2 YYREEE (reference sequence). V shed 0 bases and J shed 7 bases, with 11 bases lying between them. Complete variable domain (other parts from reference TRBV5-4 and TRBJ2-1): ETGVTQSPTHLIKTRGQQVTLRCSSQSGHNTVSWYQQALGQGPQFIFQYYREEENGRGNFPPRFSGLQFPNYSSELNVNALELDDSALYLCASSLGAFQNEQFFGPGTRLTVL.